This passage covers 2 T cell receptor beta chains from one sample sequenced in a study of T cell changes during pregnancy in multiple sclerosis. Profiled with immunoSEQ multiplex PCR; TCRdb holds only in-frame clones, not every one. The table includes tens of thousands of clones, around 90% detected once. Sequencing was performed on PBMCs, taken in the first trimester of pregnancy. These receptors were collected from a female donor in good health, serving as a control in a pregnancy study. Some clones in this sample may be carry-over from other donors' samples.

CDR3 sequence: CASSRQLTDTQYF. The CDR3 region has the DNA TGTGCCAGTTCGAGACAGCTCACAGATACGCAGTATTTT. The V call is TRBV7-3, the J call TRBJ2-3; D possibly corresponds to TRBD1 (5 bases). CDR3 length: 13 residues. The V gene's germline CDR1 is SGHTA and CDR2 FQGTGA. The V and J ends lost 9 bases and 2 bases respectively, with 12 bases between them.

The chain has TRBV7-2 and TRBJ2-2; D not resolved. V lost 5 bases to trimming and J lost 4 bases, with 11 bases between them. This CDR3 is 14 amino acids long. Germline V gene lookup returns CDR1 SGHTA and CDR2 FQGNSA. The CDR3 region is CASSTGSGTGELFF. CDR3 coding DNA: TGTGCCAGCAGCACCGGCTCGGGCACCGGGGAGCTGTTTTTT. Full variable domain (rest looked up from reference TRBV7-2 and TRBJ2-2): GAGVSQSPSNKVTEKGKDVELRCDPISGHTALYWYRQSLGQGLEFLIYFQGNSAPDKSGLPSDRFSAERTGGSVSTLTIQRTQQEDSAVYLCASSTGSGTGELFFGEGSRLTVL.